This T cell receptor (beta chain) emerged from a study of neoadjuvant anti-PD-1 for oral cavity cancer (dated by TCRdb to the early 2020s). About the study as a whole: Three to four biweekly doses of nivolumab at 3 mg/kg were mostly administered to patients before curative-intent surgical resection. A fourth nivolumab dose was given around day 43 to patients without progression, and definitive surgical resection was performed in those patients on days 50-56. Under RECIST 1.1, patients with complete response, partial response or stable disease were classed as responders, and patients with progression were classed as non-responders. An approximately 34% response rate was observed in the parent correlative cohort, in which more than ten patients were included. What the study reported, not specific to this receptor: Higher pretreatment blood TCRbeta clonality and lower post-treatment tumor TCRbeta clonality were correlated with higher pretreatment blood Treg/Th17 ratios. After neoadjuvant nivolumab, non-responders showed significantly higher T cell clonality (Gini index) in PBMCs than responders did. Only three patients per response group were included in the TCR analyses, and the authors called for validation in larger cohorts.

For deep sequencing of PBMC libraries, mostly about 450 ng of input genomic DNA was used, and six replicates were run per sample. TCRbeta libraries were prepared with the immunoSEQ hsTCRbeta kit according to the manufacturer's instructions. An Illumina NovaSeq 6000 S4 flow cell was used to sequence the final libraries, which had first been combined to 3 nM. On the authors' methods: The immunoSEQ Analyzer was used for raw data preprocessing and quality control. The analysis was limited to productive rearrangements, and each clonotype was defined by a unique CDR3 amino acid sequence. Repertoire clonality was estimated as the Gini-Simpson index, which was computed with the R package tcR. Student's t test was used to compare Gini indices, while Pearson correlation assessed associations with tumor size change. The immuneACCESS repertoire file appears here via TCRdb, limited to in-frame rearrangements. These files lack a portion of the clones; in checked studies, under half of the deficit traces to unresolved V genes, and the cause of the others is not known. Clonal size and the V and J genes are those of that table, whereas D and trimming came from the DNA. The sample yields about 68,000 clones; more than 75% were counted once. Of the sample, 3.4% is held by the ten largest clones.

CDR1 is given as LNHNV and CDR2 as YYDKDF, both from the germline V gene (reference sequence). V was cut back by 1 base and J by 4 bases, leaving a gap of 8 bases between them. From cysteine to phenylalanine, the CDR3 is 14 amino acids long. Kept here is only the CDR3 DNA, which spans 42 bases and is read in frame from base 1. Notes on this clone: Its antigen remains unidentified. The record has no base qualities; no much larger clone is one base away.

The time point label on this specimen signifies: after neoadjuvant nivolumab, at surgical resection. Patients had been newly diagnosed with stage II-IVA oral cavity squamous cell carcinoma, and no prior systemic or radiation treatment had been given to the patients. The cohort was composed of patients with HPV-negative, locally advanced oral cavity squamous cell carcinoma. Peripheral blood mononuclear cells were analyzed directly, without maintenance or expansion in culture. Samples were obtained from a longitudinal correlative study of a single-arm phase II trial of neoadjuvant nivolumab in oral cavity squamous cell carcinoma. Subject-matched pre- and post-treatment PBMCs and tumors from three responders and three non-responders underwent genomic DNA-based TCRbeta sequencing. Peripheral blood mononuclear cells were collected once before nivolumab treatment and again after treatment, at the time of surgery. The Maxwell RSC DNA from Cells kit was used to isolate genomic DNA from PBMCs.

The receptor was derived from a person aged 35 to 85 with oral cavity squamous cell carcinoma. Sequencing was performed on PBMCs, taken after nivolumab (anti-PD-1) treatment. Recombination joined TRBV15 with TRBJ1-5, and perhaps TRBD1 as D gene, on 5 matching bases. The DNA sequence is TGTGCCACCAGCAGAGGGGAGGGGAATCAGCCCCAGCATTTT. Translation gives CATSRGEGNQPQHF.